This T cell receptor beta chain was identified in a study of synovial regulatory T cells in juvenile arthritis. This CDR3 has 14 amino acids. The record lacks a DNA sequence. Germline assignment: CDR1 SGHNT and CDR2 YYREEE (reference sequence). Profiled with immunoSEQ multiplex PCR; TCRdb holds only in-frame clones, not every one. The sample's table shows 8,000 to 10,000 clones. This sequence was found in a donor between 2 and 35 years old with juvenile idiopathic arthritis. This chain uses TRBV5-4 with TRBJ1-4; TCRdb's D call, TRBD1, is unchecked because there is no DNA. Sequencing was done on a sample of Treg cells from blood. Subset in this sample: remaining (HLA-DR-negative) circulating blood Treg cells. The CDR3 loop reads CASSLGTGGEKLFF.